This T cell receptor beta chain was identified in a study of OX40 agonist ivuxolimab in advanced cancers. The repertoire was sequenced with immunoSEQ multiplex PCR; TCRdb's copy has only in-frame clones and lacks some. Here the sample spans 25,000 to 30,000 clones, roughly 87% being singletons. This clone was observed a few times. The CDR3 spans 14 residues. Germline V lookup: CDR1 MNHEY, CDR2 SMNVEV (reference sequence). J lost 4 bases, V lost 5 bases, and 5 bases had no gene match. The rearrangement links TRBV27 to TRBJ2-5; the match to TRBD1 covers 9 bases. This sequence was found in an adult with an advanced solid tumor such as melanoma, head and neck, liver or kidney cancer. The sample consisted of CD4+ or CD8+ T cells sorted from blood, taken in a trial of the OX40 agonist ivuxolimab. CDR3 DNA: TGTGCCAGCAGTGGGGACAGGGTAGGAGAGACCCAGTACTTC. Translated: CASSGDRVGETQYF.